These T cell receptor beta chains were read from a single sample in a study of early T cells in non-severe SARS-CoV-2 infection. Each CDR3 protein gets one entry after TCRdb re-called the 5' RACE reads with MiXCR. In the table there are 45,000 to 55,000 distinct CDR3 sequences, around 7.7% of which are singletons. The sequencing sample was made of whole blood. Receptors originate from an adult who was a healthcare worker with PCR-confirmed SARS-CoV-2 infection or an uninfected control (not recorded which). Each CDR3 is given with its conserved first and last residue. Size values are once, few and many counts, or a class for expanded clones, and some rows have none.

V gene	clone size	J gene	CDR3 protein
TRBV7-8	NA	TRBJ2-2	CASSRDRGAGELFF
TRBV5-1	many	TRBJ1-4	CASSLVGQGNEKLFF
TRBV20-1	few	TRBJ1-6	CSARTESGSPLHF
TRBV18	many	TRBJ1-5	CASSPEGSQGGNQPQHF
TRBV3-1	few	TRBJ2-7	CASSQGSYEQYF
TRBV3-1	many	TRBJ2-3	CASSQVVLGTDTQYF
TRBV27	many	TRBJ1-6	CASSLLAIAYSPLHF
TRBV5-1	few	TRBJ1-2	CASSLQQGPLGYTF
TRBV5-4	many	TRBJ1-4	CASSSGRGPNEKLFF
TRBV20-1	many	TRBJ1-1	CSAMNGGRTEAFF
TRBV7-9	many	TRBJ1-2	CASSLGRAGYGYTF
TRBV10-3	many	TRBJ1-5	CAISERDSYQPQHF
TRBV20-1	NA	TRBJ1-2	CSARRDSTNYGYTF
TRBV12-3/TRBV12-4	few	TRBJ2-3	CASSLGTSPDTQYF
TRBV18	few	TRBJ1-2	CASSLTPGDYGYTF
TRBV30	many	TRBJ1-5	CAWSVTGGNQPQHF
TRBV21-1	few	TRBJ1-5	CASSKAPYSNQPQHF
TRBV3-1	few	TRBJ2-6	CASKSSGANVLTF
TRBV11-2	many	TRBJ1-1	CASSSLSGGRTEAFF
TRBV27	many	TRBJ1-5	CASSLTESNQPQHF
TRBV24-1	NA	TRBJ1-1	CATSAQSNTEAFF
TRBV12-3/TRBV12-4	NA	TRBJ2-3	CASNLGGITDTQYF
TRBV29-1	many	TRBJ2-7	CSVVRDNYEQYF
TRBV19	NA	TRBJ2-1	CASSPGQAAEQFF
TRBV12-3/TRBV12-4	many	TRBJ1-2	CASSYQGGGYTF
TRBV6-5	NA	TRBJ2-3	CASSINSGGRPDTQYF